Each of the 14 T cell receptor beta chains below was sequenced from the same sample in a study of CD8 T cells in ankylosing spondylitis. TCRdb reanalysed the 5' RACE reads using MiXCR and keeps one entry per CDR3 protein. The sample includes 150,000 or so distinct CDR3 sequences, around a tenth seen only once; the top ten take roughly 15%. Specimen: blood, either unsorted or a sorted T cell fraction (not recorded which). Receptors originate from a female donor with ankylosing spondylitis or in good health (not recorded which).

The chain uses TRBV19 and TRBJ2-7, with D possibly matching TRBD1 (6 bases). V lost 5 bases and J lost 8, with 16 bases in between. This CDR3 is 13 amino acids long. Germline CDR1 reads LNHDA; CDR2 reads SQIVND (reference sequence). As DNA, the CDR3 is TGTGCCAGTAGTTCCACACCTAGGGGGAAGCAGTACTTC. The encoded protein is CASSSTPRGKQYF.

In this sample, this clonotype turned up a few times. The rearrangement links TRBV7-9 to TRBJ1-1, with D unclear. This CDR3 region has 10 residues. V was trimmed by 10 bases and J by 5 bases, leaving 8 bases between them. From germline, CDR1 is SEHNR and CDR2 FQNEAQ (reference sequence). CDR3 sequence reads: CATQVTEAFF. As DNA, the CDR3 is TGTGCCACCCAGGTAACTGAAGCTTTCTTT.

This clonotype has at least ten counts. DNA for the CDR3: TGCAGTGCTAGAGATGGGGAAACACCTTATCAGCCCCAGCATTTT. Protein product: CSARDGETPYQPQHF. The chain is built from TRBV20-1 and TRBJ1-5; D is unclear. The CDR3 is made up of 15 amino acids. Germline CDR1 is DFQATT and CDR2 is SNEGSKA (reference sequence). V lost 0 bases and J 5 bases, leaving 14 bases between the germline ends.

The genes are TRBV12-3 or TRBV12-4 and TRBJ2-7; unclear D gene. Trimming took 5 bases from V and 2 from J, leaving 7 bases between them. The CDR3 extends over 12 amino acids. The DNA of the CDR3 is TGTGCCAGCAGTAAAAGAACCTACGAGCAGTACTTC. Encoded protein: CASSKRTYEQYF.

The rearrangement joins TRBV10-1 to TRBJ1-1; 12 bases align to TRBD1. Germline trimming cut 6 bases from V and 4 bases from J; bases unmatched to any gene: 3. The CDR3 covers 14 residues. Germline CDR1 WNHNN, CDR2 SYGVQD (reference sequence). The DNA for the CDR3 is TGCGCCAGCAGAGGGACAGGGGGCCTCACTGAAGCTTTCTTT. It is translated as CASRGTGGLTEAFF.

The J gene is TRBJ1-5, the V gene TRBV20-1; possible D gene TRBD1, 6 bases. Germline lookup yields CDR1 DFQATT and CDR2 SNEGSKA (reference sequence). V was shortened by 0 bases and J by 6 bases, with 9 bases between the two germline ends. The CDR3 is made up of 13 amino acids. This CDR3 reads CSAREGASQPQHF. CDR3 coding DNA: TGCAGTGCTAGAGAGGGGGCAAGTCAGCCCCAGCATTTT.

This chain uses TRBV30 with TRBJ1-2, with unresolved D. The CDR3 extends over 11 amino acids. Trimming cost V 7 bases and J 12 bases, with 18 bases left between them. The V gene's germline CDR1 is GTSNPN and CDR2 SVGIG (reference sequence). CDR3 sequence (DNA): TGTGCCTCCTGGGCGGTCTCCTTTCACACCTTC. The encoded protein is CASWAVSFHTF.

Ten or more counts support this clonotype. The rearrangement links TRBV4-3 to TRBJ2-1, with TRBD2 identical over 12 bases. Germline CDR1 LGHNA, CDR2 YSLEER. V was clipped by 5 bases and J by 9 bases; unmatched bases: 8. The CDR3 is made up of 15 amino acids. This CDR3 reads CASSVTSGGGGEQFF. In DNA form, the CDR3 reads TGCGCCAGCAGCGTGACTAGCGGGGGTGGGGGTGAGCAGTTCTTC.

There are many counts of this clonotype. The chain is built from TRBV7-8 and TRBJ2-1; D is unclear. CDR1 is SGHVS and CDR2 is FQNEAQ in the germline V gene. The CDR3 loop spans 16 amino acids. Trimming pared 1 base from V and 0 bases from J, leaving 10 bases between. For the CDR3, the DNA is TGTGCCAGCAGCTTAGTCGGATCGAGCTCCTACAATGAGCAGTTCTTC. The encoded protein is CASSLVGSSSYNEQFF.

The chain links TRBV7-2 to TRBJ1-1, with no clear D. The CDR3 runs to 15 residues. From germline, CDR1 is SGHTA and CDR2 FQGNSA. V was trimmed by 5 bases and J by 0 bases, leaving 13 bases between them. CDR3 in DNA: TGTGCCAGCAGCCGTCTTGGCAGCGTGAACACTGAAGCTTTCTTT. Translating gives CASSRLGSVNTEAFF.

This clonotype was seen a few times. This sequence joins TRBV27 and TRBJ2-1; D may be TRBD1 (6 bases). The CDR3 sequence is 15 residues long. Looked up from germline, CDR1 is MNHEY and CDR2 is SMNVEV (reference sequence). Trimming cost V 1 base and J 7 bases, with 14 bases left between them. CDR3 protein: CASSLFAGERNEQFF. The CDR3 nucleotides are TGTGCCAGCAGTTTATTCGCAGGGGAAAGAAATGAGCAGTTCTTC.

The chain links TRBV3-1 to TRBJ2-2; 10 nucleotides line up with TRBD1. The V gene end was trimmed by 2 bases and the J gene end by 7 bases; junction bases not matched to a gene: 19. Germline CDR1 is LGHDT and CDR2 is YNNKEL (reference sequence). The CDR3 sequence is 20 residues long. In DNA form, the CDR3 reads TGTGCCAGCAGCCAACTGCTTCCGGGACAGGGGAAGTCTAGTGGCGGGGAGCTGTTTTTT. It codes for CASSQLLPGQGKSSGGELFF.

The genes are TRBV15 and TRBJ2-1, with 12 bases matching TRBD2. Germline trimming cut 4 bases from V and 0 bases from J; bases unmatched to any gene: 16. Per the germline V gene, CDR1 is LNHNV and CDR2 is YYDKDF (reference sequence). This CDR3 contains 21 residues. The CDR3 spells CATSKRRQVLAGGSSYNEQFF. The DNA of the CDR3 is TGTGCCACCAGCAAACGGAGGCAGGTGCTAGCGGGAGGGAGCTCCTACAATGAGCAGTTCTTC.

This clonotype was counted many times. This sequence joins TRBV27 and TRBJ1-2; unclear D gene. CDR1 MNHEY and CDR2 SMNVEV come from the germline V gene (reference sequence). This CDR3 spans 14 amino acids. V shed 0 bases and J shed 4 bases, with 9 bases lying between them. This CDR3 reads CASSLSPNFYGYTF. CDR3 in DNA: TGTGCCAGCAGTTTATCCCCTAACTTCTATGGCTACACCTTC.